The rows below give T cell receptor beta chains drawn from one sample of a study of blood T cells in healthy people across ages. Each CDR3 protein is one row after TCRdb ran MiXCR on the 5' RACE reads. The sample includes nearly 1 million distinct CDR3 sequences, roughly half of them seen just once. Specimen: blood. These receptors were obtained from a woman aged 60-70 years in good health. Each CDR3 is given with its conserved first and last residue. Each record gives: J gene, clone size, CDR3 length, V gene, D gene, CDR3 DNA, CDR3 protein. D genes are given only for firm matches. The size field is filled for only some rows; it gives once, few, many or a size class.

TRBJ2-7 . 18 TRBV4-1 . TGCGCCAGCAGCCAAATCGGAGGGAGGCAGGAAAATAACTACGAGCAGTACTTC CASSQIGGRQENNYEQYF
TRBJ1-2 . 12 TRBV4-3 . TGCGCCAGCAGCCAAGCGGAGGGAGGCTGCACCTTC CASSQAEGGCTF
TRBJ2-3 . 16 TRBV9 TRBD2 TGTGCCAGCAGCCCAGGACTAGCCGACCCCACAGATACGCAGTATTTT CASSPGLADPTDTQYF
TRBJ1-2 . 14 TRBV20-1 TRBD1 TGCAGTGCTAGTTTCGGACAGGGGGTTCGTGGCTACACCTTC CSASFGQGVRGYTF
TRBJ1-4 . 14 TRBV7-2 TRBD1 TGTGCCAGCAGCTGGACAGGGGATAATGAAAAACTGTTTTTT CASSWTGDNEKLFF
TRBJ2-3 . 15 TRBV5-1 TRBD2 TGCGCCAGCAGCAAACCCCTAGCGGGGACAGATACGCAGTATTTT CASSKPLAGTDTQYF
TRBJ1-2 once 13 TRBV5-1 . TGCGCCAGCAGCCCCCAGGACGGCTATGGCTACACCTTC CASSPQDGYGYTF
TRBJ2-3 . 16 TRBV5-4 . TGTGCCAGCAGCCCCCAGACAGAGCGCAGCACAGATACGCAGTATTTT CASSPQTERSTDTQYF
TRBJ2-1 few 15 TRBV5-1 . TGCGCCAGCAGCTTGAATACCGGGAGAATCAATGAGCAGTTCTTC CASSLNTGRINEQFF
TRBJ1-2 few 15 TRBV5-1 . TGCGCCAGCAGCTTGGACCCGGATCCCGACTATGGCTACACCTTC CASSLDPDPDYGYTF
TRBJ2-7 . 16 TRBV5-5 TRBD1 TGTGCCAGCAGCTTGAAGGACAGGGCGGATACCTACGAGCAGTACTTC CASSLKDRADTYEQYF
TRBJ1-4 . 18 TRBV6-5 . TGTGCCAGCAGTTACCGGGGGCCAGAGCATGAGGACACTGAAAAACTGTTTTTT CASSYRGPEHEDTEKLFF